Below, one TCR beta chain is given with its context. One junction end does not reproduce the germline sequence, and a read error may be involved. This sample is drawn from a study of CD8+CD57+ T cells in acquired aplastic anemia. Study context: Sorting CD4+ and CD8+ cells gave DNA averaging 3.2 ug. Healthy donor CD4+ samples were sequenced to a depth that averaged approximately 9.9 million reads.

This CDR3 spans 15 amino acids. Germline lookup yields CDR1 SEHNR and CDR2 FQNEAQ (reference sequence). For CDR3 and TCR beta VDJ profiling, genomic DNA was the template used. TCRdb passed the reads through MiXCR, listing each CDR3 protein once. In the table there are 350,000 to 450,000 distinct CDR3 sequences, 55% to 70% of which are singletons. The chain recombines TRBV7-9 with TRBJ2-3; tentatively, D is TRBD2 (5 bases). The sequenced sample consisted of sorted CD4+, CD8+, or CD8+CD57+ T cells (not recorded which) from PBMCs. This TCR came from a human donor in good health, serving as a control. The CDR3, as DNA: TGTGCCAGCACGGGATCGAGACCCAGTACAGATACCCAGTATTTT. The encoded protein is CASTGSRPSTDTQYF.